This T cell receptor beta chain was recovered during a study of blood T cells in healthy people across ages. Looking at the study overall: About one barcoded beta molecule per two T cells was captured by template switching. Notes on the study in general: There were more naive CD4+ cells and higher diversity in long-lived donors than in aged donors.

PCR was performed a second time for 7 to 11 cycles using a sample-barcoded 5' primer and a J-beta primer mix. TCRdb reprocessed the 5' RACE reads with MiXCR, giving one entry per CDR3 protein. The sample lists 1.5 million to 1.9 million distinct CDR3 sequences, under 55% seen once, with about 4% in the top ten. V was shortened by 3 bases and J by 0 bases, with 7 bases between the two germline ends. The CDR3 is 13 amino acids. CDR1 and CDR2 from the germline V gene are DFQATT and SNEGSKA (reference sequence). Concerning this clonotype: Its antigen is still unknown.

The sequence was collected from a woman between 18 and 29 years old in good health. V usage is TRBV20-1 and J usage is TRBJ2-3; D may match TRBD1 or TRBD2 (5 bases each). Sequenced sample: blood. CDR3 sequence: CSASGASTDTQYF. DNA for the CDR3: TGCAGTGCTAGCGGGGCTAGCACAGATACGCAGTATTTT.